These 14 T cell receptor beta chains were all obtained from the same sample, sequenced in a study of blood T cell repertoires in COVID-19. Method: immunoSEQ multiplex PCR; TCRdb's copy keeps in-frame clones and lacks some. The sample includes over 90,000 clones, approximately 90% of them seen just once. Material: peripheral blood. Every receptor here comes from an elderly woman in a cohort sampled during active COVID-19.

The chain links TRBV7-2 to TRBJ2-3, with D tentatively TRBD1 (6 bases). Trimming left V 5 bases short and J 2 bases short, with 14 bases between. The CDR3 contains 15 residues. CDR1 is SGHTA, CDR2 FQGNSA, per germline. CDR3: CASSQTGWNTDTQYF. The CDR3 DNA is TGTGCCAGCAGCCAAACAGGGTGGAACACAGATACGCAGTATTTT.

The rearrangement uses TRBV5-1 and TRBJ2-3; D not resolved. The CDR3 is 14 amino acids. The germline gives CDR1 SGHRS, CDR2 YFSETQ. V lost 4 bases and J 2 bases, leaving 11 bases between the germline ends. CDR3: CASSINSITDTQYF. The CDR3 nucleotides are TGCGCCAGCAGCATTAACAGCATCACAGATACGCAGTATTTT. Complete variable domain (other parts from reference TRBV5-1 and TRBJ2-3): KAGVTQTPRYLIKTRGQQVTLSCSPISGHRSVSWYQQTPGQGLQFLFEYFSETQRNKGNFPGRFSGRQFSNSRSEMNVSTLELGDSALYLCASSINSITDTQYFGPGTRLTVL.

This clone has just one count. The V and J genes are TRBV19 and TRBJ1-2; tentative D call: TRBD1 (6 bases). The V end was cut by 0 bases, the J end by 4 bases, with 12 bases between. Germline V gene sequence: CDR1 LNHDA, CDR2 SQIVND (reference sequence). The CDR3 length is 15 residues. CDR3 bases: TGTGCCAGTAGTATAGATGGTTGGGGGCCCTATGGCTACACCTTC. It translates to CASSIDGWGPYGYTF. The whole variable domain, filled in from reference TRBV19 and TRBJ1-2, reads DGGITQSPKYLFRKEGQNVTLSCEQNLNHDAMYWYRQDPGQGLRLIYYSQIVNDFQKGDIAEGYSVSREKKESFPLTVTSAQKNPTAFYLCASSIDGWGPYGYTFGSGTRLTVV.

The CDR3 bases are TGTGCCAGCAGTGAACCCCCGGGACTAGCCTACGAGCAGTACTTC. This codes for CASSEPPGLAYEQYF. The gene calls are TRBV2 and TRBJ2-7; 8 nucleotides match TRBD2. The CDR3 extends over 15 amino acids. Per germline, CDR1 SNHLY and CDR2 FYNNEI. V shed 2 bases, J shed 2 bases, and the junction held 5 bases outside the gene matches.

This sequence joins TRBV2 and TRBJ1-1; D might be TRBD1 (6 bases). Germline V lookup: CDR1 SNHLY, CDR2 FYNNEI. This CDR3 is built from 14 residues. Deletions cut 4 bases from V and 1 base from J, with 10 bases between. The DNA of the CDR3 is TGTGCCAGCAGTGTTTGGGGGCCGAACACTGAAGCTTTCTTT. It yields the protein CASSVWGPNTEAFF. The full variable domain, completed using reference TRBV2 and TRBJ1-1, is EPEVTQTPSHQVTQMGQEVILRCVPISNHLYFYWYRQILGQKVEFLVSFYNNEISEKSEIFDDQFSVERPDGSNFTLKIRSTKLEDSAMYFCASSVWGPNTEAFFGQGTRLTVV.

The gene calls are TRBV4-1 and TRBJ1-2, with a weak D call TRBD1 (5 bases). The CDR3 sequence is 15 residues long. Trimming pared 0 bases from V and 5 bases from J, leaving 13 bases between. The germline CDR1 and CDR2 sequences are MGHRA and YSYEKL. The CDR3 coding sequence is TGCGCCAGCAGCCAAGATAGTGCGACAGCTTATGGCTACACCTTC. Its protein product is CASSQDSATAYGYTF.

The chain joins TRBV3-1 (or the pseudogene TRBV3-2) to TRBJ2-1, with 10 bases matching TRBD1. This CDR3 has 14 residues. With V trimmed by 5 bases and J by 6 bases, 4 bases remained unmatched. Germline loops: CDR1 LGHDT, CDR2 YNNKEL (reference sequence). The CDR3 sequence is CASSSWDRGNEQFF. In DNA, the CDR3 is TGTGCCAGCAGCTCCTGGGACAGGGGCAATGAGCAGTTCTTC.

In the case of this clone: Other DNA variants within this sample encode the same CDR3. The chain is built from TRBV3-1 (or the pseudogene TRBV3-2) and TRBJ2-3; D call uncertain. The germline V gene has CDR1 LGHDT and CDR2 YNNKEL (reference sequence). This CDR3 comprises 12 residues. V was cut by 3 bases and J by 3 bases, with 4 bases left in between. The CDR3 DNA reads TGTGCCAGCAGCCACGGTACAGATACGCAGTATTTT. This gives the protein CASSHGTDTQYF.

J is TRBJ2-7 and V is TRBV20-1; D might be TRBD2 (7 bases). Trimming shortened V by 5 bases and J by 7 bases, and 12 bases separated the two germline ends. This CDR3 has 11 amino acids. CDR1 and CDR2 from the germline V gene are DFQATT and SNEGSKA (reference sequence). The CDR3 nucleotides are TGCAGTGCTGGGGGGGCCCGAGAGCAGTACTTC. This sequence encodes CSAGGAREQYF.

This clone occurred a few times. The V call is TRBV7-9, the J call TRBJ2-2; D perhaps matches TRBD2 (5 bases). Germline loops: CDR1 SEHNR, CDR2 FQNEAQ (reference sequence). V lost 5 bases and J lost 6, with 19 bases in between. This CDR3 has 16 amino acids. The CDR3 spells CASSPRQGRDAGELFF. In DNA form, the CDR3 reads TGTGCCAGCAGCCCCCGCCAAGGGAGAGATGCCGGGGAGCTGTTTTTT.

V gene TRBV19 combines with J gene TRBJ2-1; 9 bases are a match to TRBD2. CDR3 length equals 17 residues. The V gene end was trimmed by 6 bases and the J gene end by 4 bases; junction bases not matched to a gene: 13. The germline gives CDR1 LNHDA, CDR2 SQIVND (reference sequence). The chain's CDR3 is CASSPWAEAGGYNEQFF. The DNA of the CDR3 is TGTGCCAGTAGCCCGTGGGCAGAAGCGGGAGGATACAATGAGCAGTTCTTC.

The chain carries TRBV11-3 and TRBJ1-2, with 7 bases that match TRBD1. V lost 5 bases, J lost 2 bases, and 8 bases stayed unmatched. Germline CDR1 and CDR2: SGHNT and YENEEA. The CDR3 spans 15 residues. CDR3 amino acids: CASSPGQAGNYGYTF. The CDR3 DNA is TGTGCCAGCAGCCCTGGACAGGCGGGAAACTATGGCTACACCTTC.

The CDR3 nucleotides are TGCGCCAGCAGCTTGGACAGGGGGAAAGCGGGCACTGAAGCTTTCTTT. Translation gives CASSLDRGKAGTEAFF. V is TRBV5-1 and J is TRBJ1-1; 8 bases line up with TRBD1. The CDR3 has 16 residues. The germline V gene encodes CDR1 SGHRS and CDR2 YFSETQ. V shed 0 bases and J 4 bases; nucleotides not matched to a gene: 8.

J is TRBJ2-7 and V is TRBV7-9; perhaps TRBD1 as D (7 bases). The CDR3 loop spans 15 amino acids. The V and J ends lost 1 base and 0 bases respectively, with 10 bases between them. CDR1 and CDR2 (germline): SEHNR, FQNEAQ (reference sequence). CDR3 in amino acids: CASSLDRGLSYEQYF. Written as DNA, the CDR3 is TGTGCCAGCAGCTTAGACAGGGGACTCTCCTACGAGCAGTACTTC.